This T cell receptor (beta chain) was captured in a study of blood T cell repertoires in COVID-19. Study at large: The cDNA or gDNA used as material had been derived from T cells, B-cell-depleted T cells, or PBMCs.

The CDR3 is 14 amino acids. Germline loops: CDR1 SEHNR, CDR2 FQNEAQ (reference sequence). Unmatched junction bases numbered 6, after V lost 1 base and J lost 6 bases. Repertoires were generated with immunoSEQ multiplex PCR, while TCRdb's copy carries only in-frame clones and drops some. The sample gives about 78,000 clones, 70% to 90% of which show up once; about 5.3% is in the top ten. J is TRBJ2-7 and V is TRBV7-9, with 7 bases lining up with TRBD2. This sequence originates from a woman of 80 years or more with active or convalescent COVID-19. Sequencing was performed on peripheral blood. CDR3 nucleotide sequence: TGTGCCAGCAGCTTAGAGACTAGCCTGGTCGAGCAGTACTTC. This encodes CASSLETSLVEQYF.